This T cell receptor (beta chain) was identified in a study of blood T cell repertoires in COVID-19. For the study at large: Acute and convalescent COVID-19 specimens originated in the United States, Italy and Spain. T cells, B-cell-depleted T cells, or PBMCs provided the cDNA or gDNA that served as material.

In the authors' methods: Nucleated cell number was recorded as an estimate derived from reference gene primer amplification. Sequenced by immunoSEQ multiplex PCR; TCRdb stores in-frame clones only, minus some. That table gives V, J and clone size, and the DNA gave D and trimming. Of about 83,000 clones in the sample, over 75% were seen once. CDR3 length: 16 amino acids. This sequence was found in a human donor in a cohort sampled during active COVID-19. Sequenced sample: peripheral blood. This chain connects TRBV21-1 to TRBJ1-2. TRBV21-1 is a pseudogene locus. CDR3 amino acids: CASSDGDLNNYYGYTF. The CDR3 nucleotides read TGTGCCAGCAGCGACGGAGATCTGAACAATTACTATGGCTACACCTTC.